The rows below give T cell receptor beta chains drawn from one sample of a study of regulatory T cells in long-lasting Graves disease. TCRdb reprocessed the multiplex PCR reads via MiXCR and lists one record per CDR3 protein. The sample holds 500,000 to 700,000 distinct CDR3 sequences, around 17% seen once. This sample was also put to use in a study of T cells in Graves' hyperthyroidism and ophthalmopathy.

The sample consisted of peripheral blood mononuclear cells (PBMCs), taken at new diagnosis, from a patient treated with antithyroid drugs. The receptors were gathered from a woman aged 25 to 39 with Graves disease. The CDR3 runs from the conserved cysteine through the conserved F or W. The order of the fields is V gene, clone size, J gene, D gene, CDR3 length, CDR3 protein, CDR3 DNA. The D gene is left open where the match is weak. Clone size appears in some rows only: once, few, many, or a class for an expanded clone.

v_call: TRBV7-9; clone_size: many; j_call: TRBJ2-7; d_call: .; cdr3_length: 11; cdr3_aa: CASSSYYEQYF; cdr3_nt: TGTGCCAGCAGTTCCTACTACGAGCAGTACTTC
v_call: TRBV6-1; clone_size: .; j_call: TRBJ2-1; d_call: TRBD1; cdr3_length: 13; cdr3_aa: CASPGTGGNEQFF; cdr3_nt: TGTGCCAGCCCCGGGACAGGGGGCAATGAGCAGTTCTTC
v_call: TRBV18; clone_size: .; j_call: TRBJ1-3; d_call: .; cdr3_length: 14; cdr3_aa: CASSPPLRGNTIYF; cdr3_nt: TGTGCCAGCTCACCTCCCCTTCGAGGAAACACCATATATTTT
v_call: TRBV3-1; clone_size: many; j_call: TRBJ2-7; d_call: .; cdr3_length: 15; cdr3_aa: CASSQVPNKAYEQYF; cdr3_nt: TGTGCCAGCAGCCAAGTGCCTAATAAGGCATACGAGCAGTACTTC
v_call: TRBV11-3; clone_size: .; j_call: TRBJ2-1; d_call: .; cdr3_length: 15; cdr3_aa: CASSSSTTRRAEQFF; cdr3_nt: TGTGCCAGCAGCTCCTCGACGACTAGGAGGGCTGAGCAGTTCTTC
v_call: TRBV7-9; clone_size: .; j_call: TRBJ2-7; d_call: TRBD1; cdr3_length: 11; cdr3_aa: CASSFGQGRSF; cdr3_nt: TGTGCCAGCAGCTTCGGACAGGGTCGCAGCTTC
v_call: TRBV6-1; clone_size: many; j_call: TRBJ2-3; d_call: .; cdr3_length: 16; cdr3_aa: CASRHRPGISTDTQYF; cdr3_nt: TGTGCCAGCAGACATAGACCGGGAATAAGCACAGATACGCAGTATTTT
v_call: TRBV20-1; clone_size: .; j_call: TRBJ2-6; d_call: TRBD1; cdr3_length: 17; cdr3_aa: CSASGTGTRSGANVLTF; cdr3_nt: TGCAGTGCCAGTGGGACAGGCACCCGCTCTGGGGCCAACGTCCTGACTTTC
v_call: TRBV5-1; clone_size: .; j_call: TRBJ2-1; d_call: TRBD2; cdr3_length: 16; cdr3_aa: CASSPPMTSGLNEQFF; cdr3_nt: TGCGCCAGCAGCCCTCCAATGACTAGCGGTCTAAATGAGCAGTTCTTC
v_call: TRBV13; clone_size: many; j_call: TRBJ1-2; d_call: .; cdr3_length: 19; cdr3_aa: CASSLGIAAGVGADDGYTF; cdr3_nt: TGTGCCAGCAGCTTAGGCATCGCGGCAGGGGTTGGGGCAGACGATGGCTACACCTTC
v_call: TRBV4-1; clone_size: once; j_call: TRBJ2-5; d_call: .; cdr3_length: 14; cdr3_aa: CASSQESQPKTQYF; cdr3_nt: TGCGCCAGCAGCCAAGAATCGCAGCCTAAGACCCAGTACTTC
v_call: TRBV29-1; clone_size: many; j_call: TRBJ1-2; d_call: .; cdr3_length: 13; cdr3_aa: CSVEPGGGGGYTF; cdr3_nt: TGCAGCGTTGAACCGGGGGGCGGCGGAGGCTACACCTTC
v_call: TRBV27; clone_size: many; j_call: TRBJ2-3; d_call: .; cdr3_length: 16; cdr3_aa: CASSLGWGGSTDTQYF; cdr3_nt: TGTGCCAGCAGTTTAGGTTGGGGCGGTAGCACAGATACGCAGTATTTT
v_call: TRBV7-2; clone_size: .; j_call: TRBJ2-3; d_call: TRBD2; cdr3_length: 16; cdr3_aa: CASSAGGGASTDTQYF; cdr3_nt: TGTGCCAGCAGCGCCGGGGGGGGGGCGAGCACAGATACGCAGTATTTT
v_call: TRBV7-3; clone_size: many; j_call: TRBJ2-3; d_call: .; cdr3_length: 14; cdr3_aa: CASSLVGVTDTQYF; cdr3_nt: TGTGCCAGCAGCTTAGTCGGGGTGACAGATACGCAGTATTTT
v_call: TRBV28; clone_size: .; j_call: TRBJ1-1; d_call: TRBD1; cdr3_length: 17; cdr3_aa: CASRSGQGVLGNAEAFF; cdr3_nt: TGTGCCAGCAGATCGGGACAGGGCGTTTTAGGGAACGCTGAAGCTTTCTTT
v_call: TRBV2; clone_size: .; j_call: TRBJ2-5; d_call: .; cdr3_length: 12; cdr3_aa: CASRVSVETQYF; cdr3_nt: TGTGCCAGCAGGGTTTCGGTGGAGACCCAGTACTTC
v_call: TRBV6-1; clone_size: many; j_call: TRBJ2-7; d_call: TRBD1; cdr3_length: 15; cdr3_aa: CASSNHRGRFDEQYF; cdr3_nt: TGTGCCAGCAGTAACCACAGGGGGCGCTTCGACGAGCAGTACTTC
v_call: TRBV29-1; clone_size: few; j_call: TRBJ2-7; d_call: .; cdr3_length: 15; cdr3_aa: CSVEDPLGTLDEQYF; cdr3_nt: TGCAGCGTTGAAGATCCCTTAGGGACCTTGGACGAGCAGTACTTC
v_call: TRBV7-2; clone_size: .; j_call: TRBJ2-3; d_call: TRBD2; cdr3_length: 16; cdr3_aa: CASSLGLGSGTDTQYF; cdr3_nt: TGTGCCAGCAGCTTGGGACTAGGTTCGGGCACAGATACGCAGTATTTT
v_call: TRBV28; clone_size: many; j_call: TRBJ1-2; d_call: .; cdr3_length: 16; cdr3_aa: CASSFIRAANNYGYTF; cdr3_nt: TGTGCCAGCAGTTTTATTAGGGCAGCGAATAACTATGGCTACACCTTC
v_call: TRBV12-3/TRBV12-4; clone_size: many; j_call: TRBJ2-2; d_call: .; cdr3_length: 15; cdr3_aa: CASSLGGLLTGELFF; cdr3_nt: TGTGCCAGCAGTTTGGGCGGCTTACTCACCGGGGAGCTGTTTTTT
v_call: TRBV2; clone_size: many; j_call: TRBJ1-1; d_call: .; cdr3_length: 15; cdr3_aa: CASSESPGGNTEAFF; cdr3_nt: TGTGCCAGCAGTGAATCACCGGGGGGAAACACTGAAGCTTTCTTT
v_call: TRBV20-1; clone_size: few; j_call: TRBJ2-6; d_call: .; cdr3_length: 18; cdr3_aa: CSARIFGRGRSGANVLTF; cdr3_nt: TGCAGTGCTAGAATCTTCGGACGCGGGCGCTCTGGGGCCAACGTCCTGACTTTC
v_call: TRBV14; clone_size: .; j_call: TRBJ2-1; d_call: .; cdr3_length: 13; cdr3_aa: CASSQEGRHEQFF; cdr3_nt: TGTGCCAGCAGCCAAGAAGGACGGCATGAGCAGTTCTTC
v_call: TRBV27; clone_size: many; j_call: TRBJ2-1; d_call: TRBD2; cdr3_length: 14; cdr3_aa: CASTREGSYNEQFF; cdr3_nt: TGTGCCAGCACCAGGGAGGGATCCTACAATGAGCAGTTCTTC
v_call: TRBV11-2; clone_size: few; j_call: TRBJ1-2; d_call: .; cdr3_length: 15; cdr3_aa: CASSLASGSTYGYTF; cdr3_nt: TGTGCCAGCAGCTTAGCATCGGGAAGTACCTATGGCTACACCTTC
v_call: TRBV7-6; clone_size: once; j_call: TRBJ2-7; d_call: .; cdr3_length: 11; cdr3_aa: CASSLGRVRHF; cdr3_nt: TGTGCCAGCAGCTTGGGAAGAGTACGCCACTTC
v_call: TRBV6-1; clone_size: many; j_call: TRBJ1-5; d_call: .; cdr3_length: 11; cdr3_aa: CASSGHQPQHF; cdr3_nt: TGTGCCAGCAGTGGGCATCAGCCCCAGCATTTT
v_call: TRBV7-6; clone_size: .; j_call: TRBJ2-7; d_call: .; cdr3_length: 14; cdr3_aa: CASSSLQADYEQYF; cdr3_nt: TGTGCCAGCAGCTCACTACAGGCAGACTACGAGCAGTACTTC
v_call: TRBV4-2; clone_size: .; j_call: TRBJ1-2; d_call: TRBD1; cdr3_length: 14; cdr3_aa: CASSQQGATYGYTF; cdr3_nt: TGTGCCAGCAGCCAACAGGGGGCTACATATGGCTACACCTTC
v_call: TRBV7-3; clone_size: .; j_call: TRBJ1-3; d_call: TRBD1; cdr3_length: 14; cdr3_aa: CASSAQGAQGTIYF; cdr3_nt: TGTGCCAGCAGCGCACAGGGGGCGCAGGGCACCATATATTTT
v_call: TRBV20-1; clone_size: .; j_call: TRBJ1-1; d_call: TRBD1; cdr3_length: 13; cdr3_aa: CSASGRQGRIAFF; cdr3_nt: TGCAGTGCTAGTGGGAGACAGGGTCGGATAGCTTTCTTT
v_call: TRBV7-7; clone_size: few; j_call: TRBJ1-2; d_call: .; cdr3_length: 11; cdr3_aa: CASTNLGGKLF; cdr3_nt: TGTGCTAGCACCAACCTGGGCGGGAAGCTCTTC
v_call: TRBV5-8; clone_size: .; j_call: TRBJ2-2; d_call: .; cdr3_length: 14; cdr3_aa: CASTRRRAAGELFF; cdr3_nt: TGTGCCAGCACCCGCAGGAGGGCGGCCGGGGAGCTGTTTTTT
v_call: TRBV6-1; clone_size: .; j_call: TRBJ2-1; d_call: TRBD2; cdr3_length: 15; cdr3_aa: CASRTLAGGPHEQFF; cdr3_nt: TGTGCCAGCAGGACACTAGCGGGAGGGCCCCATGAGCAGTTCTTC
v_call: TRBV5-1; clone_size: few; j_call: TRBJ2-3; d_call: TRBD1; cdr3_length: 15; cdr3_aa: CASSWDSHITDTQYF; cdr3_nt: TGCGCCAGCAGCTGGGACAGCCACATCACAGATACGCAGTATTTT
v_call: TRBV7-2; clone_size: many; j_call: TRBJ2-3; d_call: .; cdr3_length: 11; cdr3_aa: CASSRGVTGYF; cdr3_nt: TGTGCCAGCAGCCGGGGGGTGACAGGGTATTTT
v_call: TRBV6-2/TRBV6-3; clone_size: .; j_call: TRBJ1-1; d_call: TRBD1; cdr3_length: 12; cdr3_aa: CASGTGRGEAFF; cdr3_nt: TGTGCCAGCGGGACAGGTCGTGGGGAAGCTTTCTTT
v_call: TRBV27; clone_size: few; j_call: TRBJ2-3; d_call: TRBD1; cdr3_length: 14; cdr3_aa: CASRQGGPTDTQYF; cdr3_nt: TGTGCCAGCAGACAGGGGGGACCCACAGATACGCAGTATTTT
v_call: TRBV14; clone_size: .; j_call: TRBJ2-1; d_call: .; cdr3_length: 14; cdr3_aa: CASSHLGGTNEQFF; cdr3_nt: TGTGCCAGCAGCCATTTGGGCGGGACCAATGAGCAGTTCTTC
v_call: TRBV11-2; clone_size: many; j_call: TRBJ2-1; d_call: TRBD2; cdr3_length: 15; cdr3_aa: CASSYRGREWDEQFF; cdr3_nt: TGTGCCAGCAGCTATAGAGGGCGGGAGTGGGATGAGCAGTTCTTC